This T cell receptor beta chain appears in the sequencing data of a study of control samples from healthy donors and cancer patients. Assay used: immunoSEQ multiplex PCR; TCRdb lists only in-frame clones, some missing. The table shows some 130,000 clones, with roughly 92% occurring only once. The CDR3 consists of 17 residues. Germline V gene sequence: CDR1 SGHRS, CDR2 YFSETQ. V shed 2 bases and J shed 1 base, with 13 bases lying between them. The sequenced sample consisted of blood. J is TRBJ1-6 and V is TRBV5-1; D unclear. The TCR comes from a man between 18 and 29 years old in good health. This CDR3 is CASSFWAPESYNSPLHF. For the CDR3, the DNA is TGCGCCAGCAGCTTCTGGGCCCCGGAATCCTATAATTCACCCCTCCACTTT.